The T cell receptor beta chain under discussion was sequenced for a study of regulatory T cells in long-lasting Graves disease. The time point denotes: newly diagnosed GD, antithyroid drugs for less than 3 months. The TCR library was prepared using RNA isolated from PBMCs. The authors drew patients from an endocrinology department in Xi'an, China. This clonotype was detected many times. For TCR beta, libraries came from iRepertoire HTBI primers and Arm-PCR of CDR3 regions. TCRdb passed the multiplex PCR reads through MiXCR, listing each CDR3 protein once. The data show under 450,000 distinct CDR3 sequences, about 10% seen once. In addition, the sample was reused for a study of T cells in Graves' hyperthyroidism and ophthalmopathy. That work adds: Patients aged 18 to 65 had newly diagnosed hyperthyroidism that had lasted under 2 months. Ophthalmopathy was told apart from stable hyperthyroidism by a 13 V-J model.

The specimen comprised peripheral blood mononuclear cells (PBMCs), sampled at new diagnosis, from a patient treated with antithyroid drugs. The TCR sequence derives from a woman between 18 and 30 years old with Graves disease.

CDR3 in DNA: TGTGCCAGCAGCCAGGGAAAGAACTATGGCTACACCTTC. Protein product: CASSQGKNYGYTF. This chain uses TRBV3-1 with TRBJ1-2, with no clear D. CDR3 length: 13 amino acids. Trimming removed 3 bases from V and 2 bases from J, with 7 bases in between. In germline, CDR1 is LGHDT, CDR2 YNNKEL (reference sequence).